The 5 T cell receptor beta chains reported below all come from one sample, sequenced in a study of blood T cells in healthy people across ages. The use of a sample-barcoded 5' primer and a J-beta primer mix characterized a second PCR of roughly 7 to 11 cycles. TCRdb processed the 5' RACE reads anew with MiXCR; each CDR3 protein has one entry. The sample lists around 1,000,000 distinct CDR3 sequences; 25% were seen once. The data also belong to a second study, concerning T cells of mothers and their children.

Sequenced input: blood. The receptors originated from a girl aged 2-15 years in good health.

The V gene is TRBV12-3 or TRBV12-4, the J gene TRBJ2-5, with TRBD1 matching 9 bases. The junction had 7 bases not matched to a gene; V was cut back by 7 bases and J by 1 base. The CDR3 sequence is 15 residues long. CDR3 DNA: TGTGCCAGCATAGACAGGGGGGCTTTCCAAGAGACCCAGTACTTC. Its protein product is CASIDRGAFQETQYF.

This clonotype was seen more than once but under ten times. This rearrangement joins TRBV29-1 to TRBJ2-5; no reliable D call. Matching the DNA end better, TRBJ2-7 makes the J call doubtful. This CDR3 contains 13 residues. CDR1 and CDR2 from the germline V gene are SQVTM and ANQGSEA. Here the CDR3 reads CSVEGRYTYEQYF. The CDR3 nucleotides read TGCAGCGTTGAAGGCCGATATACCTACGAGCAGTACTTC.

This clonotype occurred a few times. The V call is TRBV12-3 or TRBV12-4, the J call TRBJ2-5; TRBD1 is a possible D gene (6 bases). V gave up 7 bases and J gave up 3 bases, with 15 bases separating them. The CDR3 consists of 14 residues. The CDR3 spells CASNDVGAEETQYF. CDR3 DNA sequence: TGTGCCAGCAACGATGTGGGGGCCGAAGAGACCCAGTACTTC.

On this clonotype: A junction boundary mismatches the germline segment, possibly from a read error. J is TRBJ2-5 and V is TRBV4-1, with D unclear. The CDR3 covers 12 residues. Germline assignment: CDR1 MGHRA and CDR2 YSYEKL. CDR3 amino acids: CASSQDGETQHF. The CDR3 nucleotides read TGCGCCAGCAGCCAAGATGGAGAGACCCAGCACTTC.

Ten or more counts support this clonotype. This chain uses TRBV5-1 with TRBJ2-3; D is undetermined. Germline CDR1 reads SGHRS; CDR2 reads YFSETQ. The CDR3 loop spans 13 amino acids. The V and J ends lost 0 bases and 2 bases respectively, with 4 bases between them. The CDR3 sequence is CASSLENTDTQYF. Here the CDR3 DNA reads TGCGCCAGCAGCTTGGAGAACACAGATACGCAGTATTTT. Variable domain in full (rest from reference TRBV5-1 and TRBJ2-3): KAGVTQTPRYLIKTRGQQVTLSCSPISGHRSVSWYQQTPGQGLQFLFEYFSETQRNKGNFPGRFSGRQFSNSRSEMNVSTLELGDSALYLCASSLENTDTQYFGPGTRLTVL.